Detailed here is one T cell receptor (beta chain). The data are from a study of T cell changes during pregnancy in multiple sclerosis. The table came from immunoSEQ multiplex PCR; TCRdb's copy has only in-frame clones and leaves some out. The top ten clones hold around 2.3% of a sample with around 67,000 clones, 80% to 95% of them seen once. Germline trimming cut 2 bases from V and 0 bases from J; bases unmatched to any gene: 13. The germline gives CDR1 LGHNA, CDR2 YSLEER. The CDR3 runs 22 residues. The material sequenced was peripheral blood, taken in the first trimester of pregnancy. The TCR sequence derives from a female donor with multiple sclerosis, enrolled in a pregnancy study. This chain links TRBV4-3 with TRBJ2-1; 16 bases agree with TRBD2. The CDR3 protein is CASSQRCGWGLAGGSSYNEQFF. The CDR3 DNA is TGCGCCAGCAGCCAACGCTGCGGGTGGGGACTAGCGGGAGGGAGCTCCTACAATGAGCAGTTCTTC.